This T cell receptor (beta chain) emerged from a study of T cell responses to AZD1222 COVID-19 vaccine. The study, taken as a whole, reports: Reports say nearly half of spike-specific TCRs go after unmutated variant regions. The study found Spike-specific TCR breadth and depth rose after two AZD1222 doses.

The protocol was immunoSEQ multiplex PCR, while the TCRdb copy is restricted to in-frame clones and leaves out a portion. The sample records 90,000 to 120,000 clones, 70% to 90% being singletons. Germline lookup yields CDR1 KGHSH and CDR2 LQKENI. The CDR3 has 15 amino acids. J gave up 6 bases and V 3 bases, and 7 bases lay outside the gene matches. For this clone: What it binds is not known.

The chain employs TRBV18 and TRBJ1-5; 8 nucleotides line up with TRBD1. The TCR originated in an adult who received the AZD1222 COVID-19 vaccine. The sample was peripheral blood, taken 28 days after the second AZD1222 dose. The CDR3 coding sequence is TGTGCCAGCTCACCCGGACAGGGCAATGCTCAGCCCCAGCATTTT. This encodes CASSPGQGNAQPQHF.